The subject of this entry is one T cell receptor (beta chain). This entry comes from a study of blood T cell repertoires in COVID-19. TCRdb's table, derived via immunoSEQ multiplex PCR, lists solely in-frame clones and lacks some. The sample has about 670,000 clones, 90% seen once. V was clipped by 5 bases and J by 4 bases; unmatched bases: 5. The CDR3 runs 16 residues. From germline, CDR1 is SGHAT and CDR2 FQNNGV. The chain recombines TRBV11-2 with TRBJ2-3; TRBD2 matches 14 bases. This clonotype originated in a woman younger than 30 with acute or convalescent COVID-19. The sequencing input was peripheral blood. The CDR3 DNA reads TGTGCCAGCAGCACCAGGGGACTAGCGGGGGCAGATACGCAGTATTTT. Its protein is CASSTRGLAGADTQYF.